One T cell receptor (beta chain) is described in this entry. The record originates from a study of blood T cell repertoires in COVID-19. At the level of the study: Researchers got acute and convalescent COVID-19 samples from the United States, Italy and Spain. PBMCs, B-cell-depleted T cells, or T cells were the source of the cDNA or gDNA that made up the material.

The method was immunoSEQ multiplex PCR; TCRdb's version includes in-frame clones alone and lacks a portion of them. The sample holds 250,000 to 300,000 clones; around 83% are singletons and the top ten take 3.6%. The V gene's germline CDR1 is ENHRY and CDR2 SYGVKD. The CDR3 runs to 10 residues. Trimming pared 8 bases from V and 8 bases from J, leaving 7 bases between. The rearrangement joins TRBV10-3 to TRBJ1-3, with D unclear. Material: peripheral blood. This receptor was identified in a man aged 18 to 29 with active or convalescent COVID-19. DNA for the CDR3: TGTGCCATCCCAACGGACACCATATATTTT. Protein: CAIPTDTIYF.